A single sample gave rise to the 32 T cell receptor beta chains below, sequenced in a study of blood T cells in healthy people across ages. Primers used in a second PCR of about 7 to 12 cycles were a sample-barcoded 5' primer and a J-beta primer mix. TCRdb re-called the 5' RACE reads through MiXCR, storing one row per CDR3 protein. The sample contains fewer than 1.5 million distinct CDR3 sequences, about 40% of which appear only once. Input material: blood. The receptors were gathered from a woman under 30 in good health.

The genes are TRBV20-1 and TRBJ2-1; 7 nucleotides match TRBD2. In germline, CDR1 is DFQATT, CDR2 SNEGSKA (reference sequence). This CDR3 is 15 amino acids long. Unmatched junction bases numbered 20, after V lost 5 bases and J lost 13 bases. The CDR3 DNA reads TGCAGTGCTCTAGAACGGCGGGGGAGCCAAGAGACCCAGTTCTTC. As protein: CSALERRGSQETQFF.

This clonotype turned up a few times. The chain is built from TRBV28 and TRBJ1-2, with unresolved D. The V and J ends lost 2 bases and 3 bases respectively, with 10 bases between them. The CDR3 extends over 14 amino acids. Per the germline V gene, CDR1 is MDHEN and CDR2 is SYDVKM. CDR3 region: CASSLTGMYYGYTF. The CDR3 DNA is TGTGCCAGCAGTTTAACGGGGATGTACTATGGCTACACCTTC.

Only a few counts were recorded for this clonotype. The chain joins TRBV20-1 to TRBJ2-1; D possibly corresponds to TRBD1 (5 bases). Germline assignment: CDR1 DFQATT and CDR2 SNEGSKA (reference sequence). This CDR3 has 15 residues. With 5 bases removed from V and 3 bases from J, the gap between germline ends came to 17 bases. The CDR3 protein is CSASTGADFYNEQFF. The CDR3 region has the DNA TGCAGTGCTTCAACTGGGGCGGATTTCTACAATGAGCAGTTCTTC.

CDR3 in amino acids: CSVGDRRDTQYF. Here the CDR3 DNA reads TGCAGCGTTGGGGATCGAAGAGATACGCAGTATTTT. The J gene is TRBJ2-3, the V gene TRBV29-1, with D hard to call. The CDR3 loop spans 12 amino acids. CDR1 and CDR2 (germline): SQVTM, ANQGSEA. V was cut by 4 bases and J by 5 bases, with 10 bases left in between.

The V gene is TRBV5-1, the J gene TRBJ2-7; perhaps TRBD2 as D (5 bases). The CDR3 consists of 14 residues. Trimming cost V 4 bases and J 4 bases, with 15 bases left between them. In germline, CDR1 is SGHRS, CDR2 YFSETQ. The CDR3 region has the DNA TGCGCCAGCAGCCTCTCCCGGGGTGGGTACGAGCAGTACTTC. Translated: CASSLSRGGYEQYF. Using reference TRBV5-1 and TRBJ2-7 for the parts outside the CDR3, the full variable domain is KAGVTQTPRYLIKTRGQQVTLSCSPISGHRSVSWYQQTPGQGLQFLFEYFSETQRNKGNFPGRFSGRQFSNSRSEMNVSTLELGDSALYLCASSLSRGGYEQYFGPGTRLTVT.

The chain links TRBV13 to TRBJ2-2; no clear D gene. This CDR3 spans 14 amino acids. V was pared by 0 bases and J by 7 bases, with 9 bases between. Germline CDR1 is PRHDT and CDR2 is FYEKMQ (reference sequence). This CDR3 is CASSLGRMNGELFF. The CDR3 nucleotides read TGTGCCAGCAGCTTAGGCAGGATGAACGGGGAGCTGTTTTTT.

This clonotype appeared a few times. The gene calls are TRBV7-9 and TRBJ2-1; D not resolved. The germline CDR1 and CDR2 sequences are SEHNR and FQNEAQ (reference sequence). This CDR3 spans 15 amino acids. Trimming removed 1 base at V and 10 bases at J, with 17 bases between. The CDR3 protein is CASSLDGSKGLEQFF. The CDR3 DNA follows: TGTGCCAGCAGCTTAGACGGTTCTAAGGGTCTCGAGCAGTTCTTC.

The chain links TRBV12-3 or TRBV12-4 to TRBJ2-3; D tentatively fits TRBD1 or TRBD2 (6 bases each). The V end lost 0 bases, the J end lost 4 bases, and 11 bases lay between the germline ends. The CDR3 sequence is 15 residues long. The DNA of the CDR3 is TGTGCCAGCAGTTTAGCCCGAGGGGGGCCAGATACGCAGTATTTT. Encoded protein: CASSLARGGPDTQYF.

This clonotype has just a few counts. The chain couples TRBV13 to TRBJ2-1, with unresolved D. The CDR3 runs to 13 residues. Trimming left V 5 bases short and J 9 bases short, with 14 bases between. The germline V gene encodes CDR1 PRHDT and CDR2 FYEKMQ (reference sequence). The CDR3 sequence: CASSPNARGEQFF. CDR3 nucleotides: TGTGCCAGCAGCCCTAACGCCCGTGGTGAGCAGTTCTTC.

The chain combines TRBV6-6 with TRBJ2-4, with D unresolved. Gene TRBJ2-7 matches the end of the DNA better, so the J call may be wrong. The germline gives CDR1 MNHNY, CDR2 SVGAGI (reference sequence). This CDR3 contains 14 residues. CDR3 coding DNA: TGTGCCAGCAGTTACATTGGGGATTCGGCCGAGCAGTACTTC. It specifies CASSYIGDSAEQYF.

The rearrangement uses TRBV4-2 and TRBJ2-3, with D perhaps being TRBD1 or TRBD2 (5 bases each). The V gene's germline CDR1 is LGHNA and CDR2 YNFKEQ. This CDR3 spans 16 amino acids. Trimming took 0 bases from V and 2 from J, leaving 12 bases between them. The CDR3 nucleotides are TGTGCCAGCAGCCAAGATCAGGGCGGGTACACAGATACGCAGTATTTT. Residues: CASSQDQGGYTDTQYF.

V and J are TRBV5-6 and TRBJ2-4; D possibly corresponds to TRBD1 (5 bases). Deletions cut 0 bases from V and 3 bases from J, with 16 bases between. The CDR3 totals 17 residues. Germline V CDR1 and CDR2: SGHDT, YYEEEE. The CDR3 sequence: CASSLGDSATVKNIQYF. The CDR3 DNA follows: TGTGCCAGCAGCTTGGGCGACAGCGCTACGGTCAAAAACATTCAGTACTTC.

The chain joins TRBV20-1 to TRBJ2-1; D is unresolved. The V end lost 5 bases, the J end lost 8 bases, and 13 bases lay between the germline ends. The CDR3 is 12 amino acids. Per the germline V gene, CDR1 is DFQATT and CDR2 is SNEGSKA (reference sequence). CDR3 region: CSAETCGDEQFF. The CDR3 DNA follows: TGCAGTGCTGAGACTTGCGGAGATGAGCAGTTCTTC.

This clonotype appeared a few times. The chain combines TRBV20-1 with TRBJ2-1; 11 bases map to TRBD2. V gave up 6 bases and J gave up 2 bases; unmatched junction bases: 6. In germline, CDR1 is DFQATT, CDR2 SNEGSKA (reference sequence). The CDR3 consists of 15 residues. CDR3: CSAKPLAGAYNEQFF. CDR3 nucleotides: TGCAGTGCCAAGCCACTAGCGGGAGCCTACAATGAGCAGTTCTTC.

This chain connects TRBV12-3 or TRBV12-4 to TRBJ2-3; perhaps TRBD2 as D (7 bases). CDR3 length: 18 residues. V was pared by 5 bases and J by 5 bases, with 26 bases between. The DNA for the CDR3 is TGTGCCAGCAGTCCCGCTAGGGTTCGCGGGGGCTTAAAAGATACGCAGTATTTT. Translation: CASSPARVRGGLKDTQYF.

This clonotype was observed a handful of times. The rearrangement links TRBV10-2 to TRBJ1-1; TRBD1 is a possible D gene (5 bases). Per the germline V gene, CDR1 is WSHSY and CDR2 is SAAADI. The CDR3 has 13 residues. The V and J ends lost 6 bases and 10 bases respectively, with 18 bases between them. The CDR3 protein is CASSRDPTDGAFF. For the CDR3, the DNA is TGCGCCAGCAGCCGGGACCCCACCGACGGAGCTTTCTTT.

In its sample, this clonotype was seen many times. The rearrangement links TRBV12-3 or TRBV12-4 to TRBJ2-1; maybe TRBD2 (5 bases). V dropped 3 bases and J dropped 7 bases, with 10 bases sitting between them. This CDR3 has 13 amino acids. CDR3 sequence reads: CASSFGSSNEQFF. DNA for the CDR3: TGTGCCAGCAGTTTTGGGAGTTCGAATGAGCAGTTCTTC.

This chain connects TRBV12-3 or TRBV12-4 to TRBJ1-1, with 7 bases identical to TRBD1. J gave up 2 bases and V 8 bases, and 8 bases lay outside the gene matches. The CDR3 contains 14 residues. DNA of the CDR3: TGTGCCAGCGGGGGAGGGGGCCCTAACACTGAAGCTTTCTTT. Translated, it gives CASGGGGPNTEAFF.

In DNA, the CDR3 is TGTGCCAGCAGCTTCTGGGGGTTGGACACTGAAGCTTTCTTT. This encodes CASSFWGLDTEAFF. This chain joins TRBV7-2 and TRBJ1-1; a possible D gene is TRBD1 (5 bases). Per germline, CDR1 SGHTA and CDR2 FQGNSA. CDR3 length: 14 residues. Trimming left V 3 bases short and J 3 bases short, with 11 bases between.

The chain combines TRBV7-2 with TRBJ2-1; TRBD1 agrees at 7 bases. Germline V lookup: CDR1 SGHTA, CDR2 FQGNSA. This CDR3 region has 13 residues. With V trimmed by 5 bases and J by 14 bases, 12 bases remained unmatched. Written as DNA, the CDR3 is TGTGCCAGCAGCCTTACGACAGGGCCGGAGAAGTTCTTC. It codes for CASSLTTGPEKFF.

The chain uses TRBV6-6 and TRBJ1-2; D is possibly TRBD1 (5 bases). Germline values: CDR1 MNHNY, CDR2 SVGAGI (reference sequence). The CDR3 is 13 amino acids. The V and J ends lost 2 bases and 5 bases respectively, with 9 bases between them. CDR3: CASSYGDSYGYTF. DNA for the CDR3: TGTGCCAGCAGTTACGGGGACTCATATGGCTACACCTTC.

This clonotype was counted between two and nine times. This chain uses TRBV20-1 with TRBJ2-3, with 9 bases matching TRBD2. The CDR3 has 13 residues. Germline assignment: CDR1 DFQATT and CDR2 SNEGSKA (reference sequence). V lost 4 bases, J lost 3 bases, and 2 bases stayed unmatched. Here the CDR3 DNA reads TGCAGTGCTAAGGGACTAGCAACAGATACGCAGTATTTT. It translates to CSAKGLATDTQYF.

In DNA, the CDR3 is TGTGCCAGCAGTTACAGAGGACTAGCACTAGAGCAGTACTTC. Translation: CASSYRGLALEQYF. The chain combines TRBV6-5 with TRBJ2-7, with TRBD2 matching over 8 bases. Germline CDR1 MNHEY, CDR2 SVGAGI. CDR3 length: 14 amino acids. After removal of 2 bases from V and 7 bases from J, the junction contained 7 bases not matched to a gene.

The chain employs TRBV30 and TRBJ2-1; D might be TRBD2 (6 bases). V lost 0 bases, J lost 5 bases, and 14 bases lay in between. This CDR3 contains 15 residues. Per the germline V gene, CDR1 is GTSNPN and CDR2 is SVGIG (reference sequence). The CDR3 sequence: CAWSVSRGLDNEQFF. CDR3 coding DNA: TGTGCCTGGAGTGTCTCGCGGGGCCTCGACAATGAGCAGTTCTTC.

This chain links TRBV3-1 with TRBJ2-7; a weak D match, TRBD1 (5 bases). The CDR3 is made up of 16 amino acids. V lost 3 bases and J lost 5, with 20 bases in between. In germline, CDR1 is LGHDT, CDR2 YNNKEL (reference sequence). CDR3: CASSHGAGARSHEQYF. The DNA for the CDR3 is TGTGCCAGCAGCCATGGCGCTGGGGCCAGATCCCACGAGCAGTACTTC.

V is TRBV5-1 and J is TRBJ1-1; D remains unclear. Germline values: CDR1 SGHRS, CDR2 YFSETQ. This CDR3 spans 17 amino acids. Trimming removed 5 bases at V and 0 bases at J, with 20 bases between. This CDR3 reads CASRFILAGTMNTEAFF. The CDR3 DNA sequence: TGCGCCAGCAGGTTCATCCTGGCGGGCACTATGAACACTGAAGCTTTCTTT.

J is TRBJ2-1 and V is TRBV5-1; D may correspond to TRBD1 or TRBD2 (6 bases each). The ends were cut back, 0 bases at V and 10 bases at J, with 17 bases in the middle. CDR3 length: 15 amino acids. Per germline, CDR1 SGHRS and CDR2 YFSETQ. The CDR3 DNA follows: TGCGCCAGCAGCTTGGCCGGGGGCTATGCGGCGGAGCAGTTCTTC. Its translation is CASSLAGGYAAEQFF. Based on the CDR3 plus reference TRBV5-1 and TRBJ2-1, the full variable domain is KAGVTQTPRYLIKTRGQQVTLSCSPISGHRSVSWYQQTPGQGLQFLFEYFSETQRNKGNFPGRFSGRQFSNSRSEMNVSTLELGDSALYLCASSLAGGYAAEQFFGPGTRLTVL.

This clonotype has more than one count but fewer than ten. The chain combines TRBV13 with TRBJ2-3, with 16 bases fitting TRBD2. Trimming removed 4 bases from V and 5 bases from J; junction bases left unmatched: 12. In germline, CDR1 is PRHDT, CDR2 FYEKMQ (reference sequence). The CDR3 loop spans 19 amino acids. The CDR3 protein is CASSSGLAGGATRLDTQYF. Written as DNA, the CDR3 is TGTGCCAGCAGCTCGGGACTAGCGGGGGGGGCTACCCGCCTAGATACGCAGTATTTT.

The V and J genes are TRBV12-3 or TRBV12-4 and TRBJ2-4; D possibly corresponds to TRBD2 (6 bases). The CDR3 runs to 14 residues. V dropped 3 bases and J dropped 2 bases, with 8 bases sitting between them. The CDR3 bases are TGTGCCAGCAGTTTGGAGGGAACCAAAAACATTCAGTACTTC. It yields the protein CASSLEGTKNIQYF.

This clonotype was picked up many times. This chain's CDR3 is CAIRPGRDGDTQYF. CDR3 sequence (DNA): TGTGCCATCAGACCAGGACGGGACGGAGATACGCAGTATTTT. This sequence joins TRBV10-3 and TRBJ2-3; either TRBD1 or TRBD2 may fit D (5 bases each). CDR1 ENHRY and CDR2 SYGVKD come from the germline V gene. Trimming cost V 6 bases and J 5 bases, with 15 bases left between them. The CDR3 spans 14 residues.

The chain links TRBV12-3 or TRBV12-4 to TRBJ2-6, with a weak D call TRBD2 (6 bases). V lost 3 bases to trimming and J lost 7 bases, with 19 bases between them. The CDR3 extends over 17 amino acids. The CDR3 loop reads CASSLLLGTPGANVLTF. The DNA of the CDR3 is TGTGCCAGCAGTTTGTTGTTAGGGACTCCCGGAGCCAACGTCCTGACTTTC.

This clonotype rates as medium-sized (0.01 to 0.1%). The CDR3 sequence: CSARVTGAAQYF. DNA of the CDR3: TGCAGTGCTAGAGTGACGGGGGCTGCGCAGTATTTT. The V gene is TRBV20-1, the J gene TRBJ2-3, with D perhaps assigned TRBD1 or TRBD2 (6 bases each). The CDR3 covers 12 residues. V dropped 1 base and J dropped 10 bases, with 12 bases sitting between them. Germline V lookup: CDR1 DFQATT, CDR2 SNEGSKA (reference sequence).